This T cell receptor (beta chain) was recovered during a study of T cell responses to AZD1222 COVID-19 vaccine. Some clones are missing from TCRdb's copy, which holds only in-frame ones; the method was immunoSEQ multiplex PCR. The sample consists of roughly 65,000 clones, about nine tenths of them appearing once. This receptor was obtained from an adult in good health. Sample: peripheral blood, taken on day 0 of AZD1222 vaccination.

The CDR3 loop is CASSPQGGRSEKLFF. The CDR3 coding sequence is TGTGCCAGCAGCCCACAGGGGGGGCGGTCGGAAAAACTGTTTTTT. The V call is TRBV7-2, the J call TRBJ1-4, with 8 bases aligning to TRBD1. The CDR3 has 15 amino acids. The germline V gene encodes CDR1 SGHTA and CDR2 FQGNSA. The V segment lost 5 bases and the J segment 8 bases; nucleotides outside the gene matches: 10.